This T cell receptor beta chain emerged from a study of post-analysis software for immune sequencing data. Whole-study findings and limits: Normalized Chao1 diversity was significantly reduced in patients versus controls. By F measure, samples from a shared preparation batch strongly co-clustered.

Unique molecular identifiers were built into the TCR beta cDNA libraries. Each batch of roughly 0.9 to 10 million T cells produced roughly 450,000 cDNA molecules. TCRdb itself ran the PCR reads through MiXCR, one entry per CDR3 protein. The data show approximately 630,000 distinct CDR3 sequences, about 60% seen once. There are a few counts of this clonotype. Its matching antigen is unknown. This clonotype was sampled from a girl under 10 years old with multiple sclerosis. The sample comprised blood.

This CDR3 is CASSLFSTSGYEQYF. The CDR3 coding sequence is TGTGCCAGCAGCTTATTTTCGACTAGCGGATACGAGCAGTACTTC. This rearrangement joins TRBV7-9 to TRBJ2-7; 9 positions agree with TRBD2. V was pared by 2 bases and J by 4 bases, with 6 bases of the junction left unmatched. CDR3 size: 15 residues. In germline, CDR1 is SEHNR, CDR2 FQNEAQ (reference sequence).